The 26 T cell receptor beta chains presented below share a single source sample, sequenced in a study of T cell responses to AZD1222 COVID-19 vaccine. The table came from immunoSEQ multiplex PCR; TCRdb's copy has only in-frame clones and leaves some out. This table holds about 130,000 clones, approximately 85% found once. This sample comprised peripheral blood, obtained 28 days after the second dose of the MenACWY control vaccine. Receptors were obtained from an adult who received the MenACWY meningococcal vaccine as a control.

V and J are TRBV7-2 and TRBJ1-2; D gene ambiguous. The CDR3 length is 13 residues. Trimming took off 5 bases at V and 6 bases at J, with 13 bases between the two ends. The V gene's germline CDR1 is SGHTA and CDR2 FQGNSA. Written as DNA, the CDR3 is TGTGCCAGCAGCACCCGACTGCAGAATGGCTACACCTTC. As protein: CASSTRLQNGYTF.

This clone was seen once. V gene TRBV9 combines with J gene TRBJ2-1, with 12 nucleotides matching TRBD2. The germline gives CDR1 SGDLS, CDR2 YYNGEE. J was trimmed by 8 bases and V by 2 bases; bases with no gene match: 14. The CDR3 contains 18 residues. The CDR3 loop reads CASSVRLAGVNLVDEQFF. DNA of the CDR3: TGTGCCAGCAGCGTCAGACTAGCGGGAGTTAACCTGGTCGATGAGCAGTTCTTC.

This clone was found once. The rearrangement uses TRBV3-1 (or the pseudogene TRBV3-2) and TRBJ1-5; D uncertain. CDR3 length: 14 residues. The V end lost 0 bases, the J end lost 9 bases, and 12 bases lay between the germline ends. Germline loops: CDR1 LGHDT, CDR2 YNNKEL (reference sequence). The CDR3 protein is CASSQDTQSRPQHF. The CDR3 coding sequence is TGTGCCAGCAGCCAAGATACACAGAGCCGGCCCCAGCATTTT.

This chain connects TRBV7-2 to TRBJ2-2; D is possibly TRBD2 (6 bases). V was cut by 5 bases and J by 5 bases, with 12 bases left in between. The CDR3 length is 14 residues. Germline assignment: CDR1 SGHTA and CDR2 FQGNSA. CDR3 sequence: CASSLLARTGELFF. The CDR3 region has the DNA TGTGCCAGCAGCCTTCTAGCGAGGACCGGGGAGCTGTTTTTT.

The J gene is TRBJ2-3, the V gene TRBV5-5; the match to TRBD1 covers 11 bases. CDR1 and CDR2 (germline): SGHKS, YYEKEE (reference sequence). V was clipped by 0 bases and J by 0 bases; unmatched bases: 3. This CDR3 region has 17 residues. The CDR3 loop is CASSLAGTGGSTDTQYF. The CDR3 DNA is TGTGCCAGCAGCTTGGCCGGGACAGGGGGAAGCACAGATACGCAGTATTTT.

This clone occurred once. The genes are TRBV4-2 and TRBJ1-3; D is undetermined. V was cut by 0 bases and J by 0 bases, with 9 bases left in between. This CDR3 has 16 amino acids. CDR1 and CDR2 (germline): LGHNA, YNFKEQ. DNA of the CDR3: TGTGCCAGCAGCCAAGACGACTCCCTCTCTGGAAACACCATATATTTT. As protein: CASSQDDSLSGNTIYF.

V gene TRBV12-3 or TRBV12-4 combines with J gene TRBJ2-5; the D is unclear. The germline V and J ends were trimmed by 5 bases and 4 bases, with 5 bases remaining between them. This CDR3 comprises 11 residues. CDR3: CASSRVETQYF. The CDR3 DNA is TGTGCCAGCAGTCGGGTAGAGACCCAGTACTTC.

J is TRBJ1-6 and V is TRBV27; 7 bases are a match to TRBD1. The CDR3 covers 15 residues. Looked up from germline, CDR1 is MNHEY and CDR2 is SMNVEV (reference sequence). The ends lost 8 bases at V and 7 bases at J; junction bases unmatched: 11. In DNA, the CDR3 is TGTGCCAGCTCTTTTGACAGGGAGGTGAATTCACCCCTCCACTTT. It is translated as CASSFDREVNSPLHF.

J is TRBJ2-7 and V is TRBV5-3; D is ambiguous. TRBV5-3 is assigned to the ORF class and has an uncertain function. The CDR3 runs to 13 residues. Trimming took 2 bases from V and 4 from J, leaving 10 bases between them. The CDR3: CARSFGQQYEQYF. The DNA of the CDR3 is TGTGCCAGAAGCTTCGGGCAGCAATACGAGCAGTACTTC.

The CDR3 is CASSSTGSGANVLTF. The CDR3 region has the DNA TGTGCCAGCAGCTCGACAGGGTCTGGGGCCAACGTCCTGACTTTC. The chain couples TRBV7-3 to TRBJ2-6; 7 nucleotides line up with TRBD1. Germline values: CDR1 SGHTA, CDR2 FQGTGA. The CDR3 spans 15 residues. The V and J ends lost 4 bases and 1 base, in that order; junction bases with no gene match: 1.

This clone has a single count. This chain links TRBV2 with TRBJ2-2; weak D call: TRBD2 (5 bases). CDR1 is SNHLY and CDR2 is FYNNEI in the germline V gene. The CDR3 totals 14 residues. The ends were cut back, 7 bases at V and 2 bases at J, with 11 bases in the middle. In DNA, the CDR3 is TGTGCCAGCAAACCGCGGGTAAACACCGGGGAGCTGTTTTTT. It translates to CASKPRVNTGELFF.

The chain couples TRBV7-8 to TRBJ1-4; D not resolved. Germline V CDR1 and CDR2: SGHVS, FQNEAQ. Trimming left V 3 bases short and J 0 bases short, with 8 bases between. This CDR3 is 15 amino acids long. CDR3 DNA sequence: TGTGCCAGCAGCTTGACGGCTGCAACTAATGAAAAACTGTTTTTT. This sequence encodes CASSLTAATNEKLFF.

The rearrangement joins TRBV28 to TRBJ1-5; 7 nucleotides align to TRBD1. The CDR3 sequence is 14 residues long. Per germline, CDR1 MDHEN and CDR2 SYDVKM. The V and J ends lost 6 bases and 5 bases, in that order; junction bases with no gene match: 7. Here the CDR3 reads CASRETGRHQPQHF. In nucleotides, the CDR3 is TGTGCCAGCAGGGAGACAGGGAGGCATCAGCCCCAGCATTTT.

V and J are TRBV20-1 and TRBJ2-5; no clear D. Germline V CDR1 and CDR2: DFQATT, SNEGSKA (reference sequence). Trimming left V 8 bases short and J 2 bases short, with 9 bases between. This CDR3 contains 11 residues. In nucleotides, the CDR3 is TGCAGTTTTGAAAGACAAGAGACCCAGTACTTC. Translation gives CSFERQETQYF.

The chain links TRBV5-6 to TRBJ2-6; weak D call: TRBD1 (6 bases). This CDR3 is 17 amino acids long. Per germline, CDR1 SGHDT and CDR2 YYEEEE. V was trimmed by 4 bases and J by 4 bases, leaving 18 bases between them. The chain's CDR3 is CASSPWTELSGANVLTF. CDR3 nucleotide sequence: TGTGCCAGCAGCCCGTGGACAGAGCTCTCGGGGGCCAACGTCCTGACTTTC. The full variable domain, rest sourced from reference TRBV5-6 and TRBJ2-6, is DAGVTQSPTHLIKTRGQQVTLRCSPKSGHDTVSWYQQALGQGPQFIFQYYEEEERQRGNFPDRFSGHQFPNYSSELNVNALLLGDSALYLCASSPWTELSGANVLTFGAGSRLTVL.

The chain has TRBV7-8 and TRBJ2-5, with a weak D call TRBD2 (5 bases). Between the trimmed V and J ends, which lost 3 bases and 1 base, there was a span of 15 bases. The CDR3 has 16 amino acids. Germline values: CDR1 SGHVS, CDR2 FQNEAQ. The CDR3 spells CASSFRLGASQETQYF. The CDR3 DNA is TGTGCCAGCAGCTTCAGACTGGGAGCCTCCCAAGAGACCCAGTACTTC.

The rearrangement uses TRBV3-1 (or the pseudogene TRBV3-2) and TRBJ1-2; D is perhaps TRBD1 (6 bases). The V end was cut by 5 bases, the J end by 2 bases, with 12 bases between. Looked up from germline, CDR1 is LGHDT and CDR2 is YNNKEL (reference sequence). CDR3 length equals 14 residues. The CDR3 bases are TGTGCCAGCAGCGAACTGGACAGAAACTATGGCTACACCTTC. It is translated as CASSELDRNYGYTF.

The V gene is TRBV24-1, the J gene TRBJ1-5; no definite D call. Deletions cut 2 bases from V and 4 bases from J, with 23 bases between. The CDR3 covers 19 residues. Germline V CDR1 and CDR2: KGHDR, SFDVKD. CDR3 in amino acids: CATSDSATGSLRKNQPQHF. DNA of the CDR3: TGTGCCACCAGTGATTCCGCTACCGGTTCACTCAGAAAAAATCAGCCCCAGCATTTT.

V is TRBV28 and J is TRBJ2-3, with a possible D match to TRBD2 (5 bases). The germline V and J ends were trimmed by 2 bases and 6 bases, with 18 bases remaining between them. The germline V gene has CDR1 MDHEN and CDR2 SYDVKM. The CDR3 runs to 16 residues. This CDR3 is CASSLPGLGDGDTQYF. The CDR3 nucleotides read TGTGCCAGCAGTTTACCGGGCCTCGGGGATGGCGATACGCAGTATTTT.

The V gene is TRBV7-8, the J gene TRBJ1-1; no definite D call. CDR1 and CDR2 from the germline V gene are SGHVS and FQNEAQ. V was trimmed by 5 bases and J by 1 base, leaving 14 bases between them. The CDR3 extends over 15 amino acids. The DNA of the CDR3 is TGTGCCAGCAGCCCCCGGCAATGGGCGAACACTGAAGCTTTCTTT. Protein: CASSPRQWANTEAFF.

The chain combines TRBV10-2 with TRBJ1-2; TRBD1 matches at 7 bases. The CDR3 consists of 13 residues. Germline trimming cut 8 bases from V and 6 bases from J; bases unmatched to any gene: 9. Germline lookup yields CDR1 WSHSY and CDR2 SAAADI. CDR3 in amino acids: CASQEGAKDGYTF. CDR3 bases: TGCGCCAGCCAGGAGGGGGCGAAGGATGGCTACACCTTC.

This clone was seen a handful of times. J is TRBJ1-1 and V is TRBV9, with 7 bases matching TRBD1. V trimming: 2 bases; J trimming: 3 bases; junction bases outside the gene matches: 4. CDR3 length: 14 residues. CDR1 SGDLS and CDR2 YYNGEE come from the germline V gene. CDR3 sequence (DNA): TGTGCCAGCAGCGTGGGGGACAGCTACACTGAAGCTTTCTTT. This translates into CASSVGDSYTEAFF.

About this clone: At one of its ends the junction is not consistent with the germline gene, which may arise from a read error. This chain uses TRBV7-7 with TRBJ2-5; 7 nucleotides agree with TRBD2. Looked up from germline, CDR1 is SSHAT and CDR2 is FNYEAQ (reference sequence). This CDR3 is 13 amino acids long. The CDR3 nucleotides read TGTGCTAGCAGCTTAGCCGGGGCGGGAGACCAGTACTTC. The encoded protein is CASSLAGAGDQYF.

V gene TRBV19 combines with J gene TRBJ2-5; TRBD2 aligns across 7 bases. CDR1 is LNHDA and CDR2 is SQIVND in the germline V gene (reference sequence). J was trimmed by 7 bases and V by 5 bases; bases with no gene match: 10. CDR3 length: 14 amino acids. CDR3 DNA sequence: TGTGCCAGTAGTGCCGGCGGGGGTGATTGGACCCAGTACTTC. As protein: CASSAGGGDWTQYF.

The chain uses TRBV11-2 and TRBJ2-1; no clear D. Germline lookup yields CDR1 SGHAT and CDR2 FQNNGV. CDR3 length equals 11 residues. The V end lost 5 bases, the J end lost 4 bases, and 3 bases lay between the germline ends. The CDR3, as DNA: TGTGCCAGCAGCGAATACAATGAGCAGTTCTTC. Translating it yields CASSEYNEQFF.

V is TRBV19 and J is TRBJ1-5; D gene unclear. Germline loops: CDR1 LNHDA, CDR2 SQIVND (reference sequence). The CDR3 consists of 17 residues. The V gene lost 7 bases and the J gene lost 0 bases, with 19 bases spanning the gap. CDR3 DNA sequence: TGTGCCAGTACCCCGCGGGCAGCCATCTATAGCAATCAGCCCCAGCATTTT. It codes for CASTPRAAIYSNQPQHF.